Listed below are T cell receptor beta chains from one sample, sequenced in a study of lymphopenia after photon versus proton radiotherapy. Clones were read by immunoSEQ multiplex PCR, and TCRdb kept only the in-frame ones, dropping some. The repertoire holds about 25,000 clones, with about nine tenths as singletons. The sequenced sample was peripheral blood, obtained from a patient treated with photon-based radiotherapy. The receptors were sampled from a man aged 45-65 years with gastric cancer. Each CDR3 is given with its conserved first and last residue. A D gene is named only where the DNA matches it firmly. Clone size is given for some rows only: seen once, a few or many times, or a class if the clone is expanded.

D: .; J: TRBJ1-2; V: TRBV2; size: few; CDR3: CASNRDLDGYTF; DNA: TGTGCCAGCAACAGGGATTTGGATGGCTACACCTTC
D: .; J: TRBJ2-3; V: TRBV6-4; size: .; CDR3: CASSDSGGLTDTQYF; DNA: TGTGCCAGCAGTGACTCCGGGGGGCTCACAGATACGCAGTATTTT
D: .; J: TRBJ1-2; V: TRBV27; size: .; CDR3: CASSSQYRDGYTF; DNA: TGTGCCAGCAGTTCCCAATACAGGGATGGCTACACCTTC
D: .; J: TRBJ1-3; V: TRBV12-5; size: once; CDR3: CASGPMGTIYF; DNA: TGTGCTAGTGGTCCCATGGGCACCATATATTTT
D: TRBD1; J: TRBJ2-7; V: TRBV30; size: .; CDR3: CASDRGDHEQYF; DNA: TGTGCCTCGGACAGGGGAGATCACGAGCAGTACTTC
D: .; J: TRBJ1-1; V: TRBV2; size: .; CDR3: CASSPARTSNTEAFF; DNA: TGTGCCAGCAGCCCCGCCCGAACATCGAACACTGAAGCTTTCTTT
D: .; J: TRBJ1-5; V: TRBV6-6; size: .; CDR3: CASSLNFNQPQHF; DNA: TGTGCCAGCAGTTTAAATTTCAATCAGCCCCAGCATTTT
D: .; J: TRBJ2-6; V: TRBV27; size: .; CDR3: CASKSDGTSGANVLTF; DNA: TGTGCCAGCAAATCGGACGGAACCTCTGGGGCCAACGTCCTGACTTTC
D: .; J: TRBJ1-1; V: TRBV4-3; size: .; CDR3: CASSQDRPGLLEAFF; DNA: TGCGCCAGCAGCCAAGATCGGCCCGGTCTGCTTGAAGCTTTCTTT
D: .; J: TRBJ1-1; V: TRBV7-3; size: .; CDR3: CASSRGSMNTEAFF; DNA: TGTGCCAGCAGCCGAGGGAGCATGAACACTGAAGCTTTCTTT
D: .; J: TRBJ2-7; V: TRBV27; size: few; CDR3: CASSFRGTEQYF; DNA: TGTGCCAGCAGTTTCAGGGGAACCGAGCAGTACTTC
D: .; J: TRBJ2-3; V: TRBV19; size: .; CDR3: CASSSRRQDNTDTQYF; DNA: TGTGCCAGTAGTTCCCGCCGACAGGATAACACAGATACGCAGTATTTT
D: .; J: TRBJ2-2; V: TRBV7-8; size: .; CDR3: CASSRSGTNTGELFF; DNA: TGTGCCAGCAGCCGCTCCGGGACAAACACCGGGGAGCTGTTTTTT
D: .; J: TRBJ2-2; V: TRBV10-1; size: .; CDR3: CASSRDGTGELFF; DNA: TGCGCCAGCAGTAGGGACGGCACCGGGGAGCTGTTTTTT
D: .; J: TRBJ2-5; V: TRBV6-6; size: .; CDR3: CASTQGRVETQYF; DNA: TGTGCCAGCACCCAGGGGAGGGTAGAGACCCAGTACTTC
D: .; J: TRBJ1-1; V: TRBV7-3; size: .; CDR3: CASSPQGYTEAFF; DNA: TGTGCCAGCAGCCCGCAGGGGTACACTGAAGCTTTCTTT
D: TRBD1; J: TRBJ2-3; V: TRBV19; size: .; CDR3: CASSIGRQGALKDTQYF; DNA: TGTGCCAGTAGTATAGGAAGACAGGGGGCGCTTAAAGATACGCAGTATTTT
D: .; J: TRBJ2-2; V: TRBV5-4; size: .; CDR3: CASSPTTGIVGELFF; DNA: TGTGCCAGCAGCCCTACGACAGGAATCGTCGGGGAGCTGTTTTTT
D: TRBD1; J: TRBJ1-4; V: TRBV30; size: .; CDR3: CAWGQGTGEKLFF; DNA: TGTGCCTGGGGACAGGGAACAGGCGAAAAACTGTTTTTT
D: .; J: TRBJ1-2; V: TRBV2; size: .; CDR3: CAISGGPIYGYTF; DNA: TGTGCCATCTCTGGGGGACCGATCTATGGCTACACCTTC
D: .; J: TRBJ1-3; V: TRBV6-1; size: .; CDR3: CASSDARVSGNTIYF; DNA: TGTGCCAGCAGCGACGCGAGGGTCTCTGGAAACACCATATATTTT
D: .; J: TRBJ1-2; V: TRBV29-1; size: .; CDR3: CSVESRWTTKGYTF; DNA: TGCAGCGTTGAATCGCGGTGGACGACTAAGGGCTACACCTTC
D: TRBD1; J: TRBJ2-1; V: TRBV6-1; size: .; CDR3: CASSVAGQGSGEQFF; DNA: TGTGCCAGCAGTGTGGCCGGACAGGGTTCAGGTGAGCAGTTCTTC
D: .; J: TRBJ2-2; V: TRBV19; size: .; CDR3: CASSILGTSPGELFF; DNA: TGTGCCAGTAGTATATTAGGGACATCCCCCGGGGAGCTGTTTTTT
D: .; J: TRBJ2-2; V: TRBV11-3; size: .; CDR3: CASSLRRNGPGELFF; DNA: TGTGCCAGCAGCTTACGTCGAAACGGGCCCGGGGAGCTGTTTTTT
D: TRBD1; J: TRBJ1-1; V: TRBV30; size: .; CDR3: CAWSWGQGYTEAFF; DNA: TGTGCCTGGAGTTGGGGACAGGGGTACACTGAAGCTTTCTTT
D: .; J: TRBJ1-1; V: TRBV5-1; size: few; CDR3: CASSDAGGNTEAFF; DNA: TGCGCCAGCAGCGATGCCGGGGGGAACACTGAAGCTTTCTTT
D: .; J: TRBJ1-4; V: TRBV30; size: .; CDR3: CAWSDYRDNEKLFF; DNA: TGTGCCTGGAGTGACTACCGGGATAATGAAAAACTGTTTTTT
D: .; J: TRBJ1-5; V: TRBV5-1; size: .; CDR3: CASSPSPYNQPQHF; DNA: TGCGCCAGCAGCCCTAGTCCTTACAATCAGCCCCAGCATTTT
D: .; J: TRBJ2-2; V: TRBV25-1; size: .; CDR3: CASSEPAENTGELFF; DNA: TGTGCCAGCAGTGAACCCGCAGAGAACACCGGGGAGCTGTTTTTT
D: .; J: TRBJ2-5; V: TRBV9; size: .; CDR3: CASSAIQVTETQYF; DNA: TGTGCCAGCAGCGCCATCCAAGTAACGGAGACCCAGTACTTC
D: .; J: TRBJ2-5; V: TRBV5-1; size: once; CDR3: CASRSGPGQETQYF; DNA: TGCGCCAGCAGATCCGGACCGGGTCAAGAGACCCAGTACTTC
D: .; J: TRBJ1-3; V: TRBV4-1; size: once; CDR3: CASSQRSGSGNTIYF; DNA: TGCGCCAGCAGCCAGAGGTCAGGGTCTGGAAACACCATATATTTT
D: TRBD2; J: TRBJ2-2; V: TRBV4-2; size: .; CDR3: CASSQGLAGNPVAGELFF; DNA: TGTGCCAGCAGCCAGGGACTAGCGGGGAATCCGGTAGCCGGGGAGCTGTTTTTT
D: TRBD2; J: TRBJ2-1; V: TRBV7-9; size: .; CDR3: CASSPRGGRVNEQFF; DNA: TGTGCCAGCAGCCCGCGGGGGGGCCGTGTAAATGAGCAGTTCTTC
D: .; J: TRBJ2-5; V: TRBV11-2; size: .; CDR3: CASSLDLLVARETQYF; DNA: TGTGCCAGCAGCTTAGATCTCTTGGTAGCCCGGGAGACCCAGTACTTC
D: TRBD2; J: TRBJ2-3; V: TRBV12-5; size: .; CDR3: CASGLVLAGGILATDTQYF; DNA: TGTGCTAGTGGTTTGGTACTCGCGGGGGGCATCCTAGCAACAGATACGCAGTATTTT
D: TRBD1; J: TRBJ2-2; V: TRBV7-8; size: .; CDR3: CASSSGDRVGGELFF; DNA: TGTGCCAGCAGCTCGGGGGACAGGGTGGGCGGGGAGCTGTTTTTT
D: .; J: TRBJ1-3; V: TRBV19; size: .; CDR3: CASSKGHSGNTIYF; DNA: TGTGCCAGTAGTAAAGGGCACTCTGGAAACACCATATATTTT
D: .; J: TRBJ1-1; V: TRBV5-5; size: .; CDR3: CASSLWTADTEAFF; DNA: TGTGCCAGCAGCTTGTGGACAGCCGACACTGAAGCTTTCTTT
D: .; J: TRBJ2-7; V: TRBV30; size: .; CDR3: CAWSKEGSWTSYEQYF; DNA: TGTGCCTGGAGTAAGGAGGGGAGCTGGACTTCCTACGAGCAGTACTTC
D: .; J: TRBJ2-2; V: TRBV5-4; size: .; CDR3: CASSSRVSNTGELFF; DNA: TGTGCCAGCAGCTCAAGGGTTTCGAACACCGGGGAGCTGTTTTTT
D: .; J: TRBJ2-5; V: TRBV6-1; size: .; CDR3: CASRVTGIGETQYF; DNA: TGTGCCAGCAGGGTTACAGGGATTGGGGAGACCCAGTACTTC